The T cell receptor beta chain under discussion was sequenced for a study of T cells in Graves' hyperthyroidism and ophthalmopathy. Study-level information: Blood from the periphery was taken at initial diagnosis, before any treatment.

Trimming left V 8 bases short and J 3 bases short, with 6 bases between. Germline V lookup: CDR1 SNHLY, CDR2 FYNNEI. This CDR3 comprises 11 residues. This clonotype was recorded at least ten times. Amplified TCR beta CDR3 regions came from RNA transcripts. The TCR CDR3 first-round RT-PCR relied on the HTBI primer set. Each CDR3 protein is one row after TCRdb ran MiXCR on the multiplex PCR reads. The sample contains about half a million distinct CDR3 sequences, about 20% of which appear only once. Under 3 months was the duration of disease in ophthalmopathy patients, who also had a Clinical Activity Score of at least 3 and a NOSPECS grade of at least 4.

Sequencing was done on a sample of blood. The source of this sequence is a man in his forties or fifties with Graves' ophthalmopathy. V usage is TRBV2 and J usage is TRBJ2-3; D is undetermined. The CDR3 region has the DNA TGTGCCAGCGTTGAGACAGATACGCAGTATTTT. Amino acid sequence: CASVETDTQYF. The variable domain in full, completed from reference TRBV2 and TRBJ2-3, reads EPEVTQTPSHQVTQMGQEVILRCVPISNHLYFYWYRQILGQKVEFLVSFYNNEISEKSEIFDDQFSVERPDGSNFTLKIRSTKLEDSAMYFCASVETDTQYFGPGTRLTVL.